The 8 T cell receptor beta chains listed next were all sequenced from one sample in a study of blood T cell repertoires in COVID-19. Assay used: immunoSEQ multiplex PCR; TCRdb lists only in-frame clones, some missing. The profile shows about 300,000 clones, just over 85% of them singletons. The sequenced sample consisted of PBMCs or T cells enriched from blood (not recorded which). These receptors came from a woman aged 18-29 years who had recovered from COVID-19.

The gene calls are TRBV9 and TRBJ2-7, with TRBD2 identical over 9 bases. The V segment lost 0 bases and the J segment 3 bases; nucleotides outside the gene matches: 4. Germline lookup yields CDR1 SGDLS and CDR2 YYNGEE. The CDR3 is 15 amino acids. Here the CDR3 DNA reads TGTGCCAGCAGCGTAGACCCTAGCGGGAACTACGAGCAGTACTTC. Amino acids: CASSVDPSGNYEQYF.

The chain links TRBV9 to TRBJ1-6; a possible D gene is TRBD1 (5 bases). CDR1 is SGDLS and CDR2 is YYNGEE in the germline V gene. The CDR3 has 13 residues. V was clipped by 3 bases and J by 10 bases, with 11 bases between them. The CDR3 here is CASSGEGRSPLHF. The DNA for the CDR3 is TGTGCCAGCAGCGGGGAGGGGAGATCACCCCTCCACTTT.

Concerning this clone: The sample carries other DNA sequences with the same CDR3. This rearrangement joins TRBV2 to TRBJ1-6; D gene ambiguous. The germline gives CDR1 SNHLY, CDR2 FYNNEI. V was pared by 4 bases and J by 10 bases, with 5 bases between. This CDR3 is built from 11 residues. The CDR3 spells CASSGGSPLHF. In nucleotides, the CDR3 is TGTGCCAGCAGTGGCGGATCACCCCTCCACTTT.

The DNA for the CDR3 is TGTGCCAGCAGTTACTCCCCGAACGTGAGGGACACTGAAGCTTTCTTT. Translated, it gives CASSYSPNVRDTEAFF. The V gene is TRBV6-5, the J gene TRBJ1-1; D is unresolved. V lost 0 bases and J 3 bases, leaving 14 bases between the germline ends. The germline CDR1 and CDR2 sequences are MNHEY and SVGAGI. The CDR3 length is 16 residues.

This sequence joins TRBV4-1 and TRBJ2-7, with D perhaps TRBD1 (6 bases). Germline V gene lookup returns CDR1 MGHRA and CDR2 YSYEKL. Trimming shortened V by 0 bases and J by 3 bases, and 12 bases separated the two germline ends. The CDR3 consists of 15 residues. The DNA for the CDR3 is TGCGCCAGCAGCCAAGAATACAGGACAGTCTACGAGCAGTACTTC. Protein sequence: CASSQEYRTVYEQYF.

The CDR3 coding sequence is TGTGCCAGCTCACCACAGGGACAGGCCGCGGGAACCGATTACGAGCAGTACTTC. Amino acids: CASSPQGQAAGTDYEQYF. The chain joins TRBV18 to TRBJ2-7, with 8 bases identical to TRBD1. J was trimmed by 4 bases and V by 1 base; bases with no gene match: 15. CDR1 is KGHSH, CDR2 LQKENI, per germline. CDR3 size: 18 residues.

The chain uses TRBV28 and TRBJ2-3; D is uncertain. This CDR3 spans 14 amino acids. Germline-derived CDR1 and CDR2 are MDHEN and SYDVKM. Trimming shortened V by 5 bases and J by 1 base, and 10 bases separated the two germline ends. DNA of the CDR3: TGTGCCAGCAGTAAGATGGGCGGCACAGATACGCAGTATTTT. It is translated as CASSKMGGTDTQYF.

This chain connects TRBV5-1 to TRBJ2-1, with a possible D match to TRBD2 (5 bases). Germline V CDR1 and CDR2: SGHRS, YFSETQ. The CDR3 totals 16 residues. V was cut by 4 bases and J by 9 bases, with 23 bases left in between. The CDR3 nucleotides are TGCGCCAGCAGCCCCAGTGGCGGGTTCCCCCCGGGTGAGCAGTTCTTC. Protein: CASSPSGGFPPGEQFF. Full variable domain (outside the CDR3, taken from reference TRBV5-1 and TRBJ2-1): KAGVTQTPRYLIKTRGQQVTLSCSPISGHRSVSWYQQTPGQGLQFLFEYFSETQRNKGNFPGRFSGRQFSNSRSEMNVSTLELGDSALYLCASSPSGGFPPGEQFFGPGTRLTVL.